The present T cell receptor beta chain was sequenced within a study of blood T cell repertoires in COVID-19. On the study more broadly: Spain, Italy and the United States supplied samples that represented acute and convalescent COVID-19. Sources were T cells, B-cell-depleted T cells, or PBMCs; the material itself was cDNA or gDNA.

The authors' processing: Nucleated cell number was recorded as an estimate derived from reference gene primer amplification. The table came from immunoSEQ multiplex PCR; TCRdb's copy has only in-frame clones and leaves some out. V, J and clone size are taken as reported in that table, and D and trimming were inferred from the DNA itself. The sample contains 180,000 or so clones, around four fifths of which appear only once. Germline values: CDR1 LNHDA, CDR2 SQIVND (reference sequence). This CDR3 has 17 amino acids. The V and J ends lost 5 bases and 7 bases, in that order; junction bases with no gene match: 12.

The TCR sequence derives from a human donor with acute or convalescent COVID-19. The donor label of this sample is uncertain. The sequenced sample consisted of peripheral blood. V gene TRBV19 combines with J gene TRBJ2-1, with 12 bases matching TRBD2. The CDR3 spells CASSWTSGARGGNEQFF. The CDR3 coding sequence is TGTGCCAGTAGTTGGACTAGCGGGGCTAGGGGGGGTAATGAGCAGTTCTTC.